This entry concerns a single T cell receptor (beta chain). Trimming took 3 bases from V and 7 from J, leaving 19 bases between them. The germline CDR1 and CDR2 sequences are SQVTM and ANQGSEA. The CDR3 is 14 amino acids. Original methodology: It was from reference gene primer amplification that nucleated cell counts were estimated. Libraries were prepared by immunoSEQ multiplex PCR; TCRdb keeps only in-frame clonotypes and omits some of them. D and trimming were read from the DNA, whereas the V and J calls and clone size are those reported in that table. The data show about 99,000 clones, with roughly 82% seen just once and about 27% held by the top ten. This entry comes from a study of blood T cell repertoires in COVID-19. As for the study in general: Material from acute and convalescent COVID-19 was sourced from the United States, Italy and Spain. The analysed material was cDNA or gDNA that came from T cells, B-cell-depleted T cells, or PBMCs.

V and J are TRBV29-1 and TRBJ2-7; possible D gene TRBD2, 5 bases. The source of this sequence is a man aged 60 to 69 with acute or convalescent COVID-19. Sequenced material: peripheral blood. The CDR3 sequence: CSVEVGEPYGEQYF. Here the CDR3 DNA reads TGCAGCGTTGAGGTCGGGGAACCTTATGGGGAGCAGTACTTC.